These 26 T cell receptor beta chains came from one sample sequenced in a study of T cells after yellow fever vaccination. TCRdb itself ran the 5' RACE reads through MiXCR, one entry per CDR3 protein. The table records about 160,000 distinct CDR3 sequences, 6% to 7.5% of them present only once. Here the sequenced sample was CD4+ T cells sorted from PBMCs, taken about 5 days after the first yellow fever vaccination. The receptors originated from a man aged 18 to 30 who received the YFV17D yellow fever vaccine.

In the case of this clonotype: A much larger clone lies a single base off, so this may be a read error. CDR3 sequence reads: CAGSPRTNLGNQPQHF. CDR3 bases: TGTGCCGGCAGTCCGCGGACGAACCTGGGCAATCAGCCCCAGCATTTT. The chain combines TRBV6-1 with TRBJ1-5; D is ambiguous. The germline gives CDR1 MNHNS, CDR2 SASEGT. The CDR3 is 16 residues long.

The chain is built from TRBV11-2 and TRBJ2-5; unclear D gene. Germline values: CDR1 SGHAT, CDR2 FQNNGV. This CDR3 has 13 amino acids. Deletions cut 4 bases from V and 5 bases from J, with 11 bases between. CDR3 loop: CASSSQLGETQYF. The CDR3 bases are TGTGCCAGCAGCTCCCAGTTGGGGGAGACCCAGTACTTC.

The chain couples TRBV5-1 to TRBJ1-4, with TRBD1 as a possible D gene (5 bases). The CDR3 is 14 residues long. Germline V lookup: CDR1 SGHRS, CDR2 YFSETQ. V lost 5 bases to trimming and J lost 6 bases, with 14 bases between them. The CDR3 protein is CASRSMGGYEKLFF. CDR3 DNA: TGCGCCAGCAGATCGATGGGGGGTTATGAAAAACTGTTTTTT. Using reference TRBV5-1 and TRBJ1-4 for the parts outside the CDR3, the full variable domain is KAGVTQTPRYLIKTRGQQVTLSCSPISGHRSVSWYQQTPGQGLQFLFEYFSETQRNKGNFPGRFSGRQFSNSRSEMNVSTLELGDSALYLCASRSMGGYEKLFFGSGTQLSVL.

This clonotype was recorded at least ten times. The rearrangement joins TRBV6-5 to TRBJ2-7; a possible D gene is TRBD2 (6 bases). Trimming removed 2 bases at V and 4 bases at J, with 18 bases between. Germline assignment: CDR1 MNHEY and CDR2 SVGAGI. CDR3 size: 16 residues. The CDR3 loop is CASSYRGLGSGYEQYF. CDR3 nucleotides: TGTGCCAGCAGTTACCGAGGTTTGGGGAGCGGGTACGAGCAGTACTTC.

This clonotype was counted at least ten times. The rearrangement links TRBV27 to TRBJ1-1; the D gene is possibly TRBD1 (6 bases). V dropped 6 bases and J dropped 8 bases, with 10 bases sitting between them. The CDR3 is 11 amino acids. Germline loops: CDR1 MNHEY, CDR2 SMNVEV (reference sequence). CDR3 sequence reads: CASRSQGEAFF. The DNA for the CDR3 is TGTGCCAGCAGAAGTCAGGGGGAAGCTTTCTTT.

The chain is built from TRBV9 and TRBJ2-5, with 10 bases lining up with TRBD1. Germline V gene data show CDR1 as SGDLS and CDR2 as YYNGEE. The V segment lost 4 bases and the J segment 2 bases; nucleotides outside the gene matches: 2. The length of the CDR3 is 14 residues. The CDR3 nucleotides read TGTGCCAGCAGCCCGGACAGGGGGCAAGAGACCCAGTACTTC. Translation gives CASSPDRGQETQYF.

This clonotype was detected ten times or more. The chain recombines TRBV6-5 with TRBJ1-5; D remains unclear. CDR1 and CDR2 from the germline V gene are MNHEY and SVGAGI. Trimming took off 6 bases at V and 4 bases at J, with 7 bases between the two ends. This CDR3 region has 12 residues. This CDR3 is CASSPPNQPQHF. Here the CDR3 DNA reads TGTGCCAGCAGCCCTCCGAATCAGCCCCAGCATTTT.

The CDR3 DNA reads as TGTGCCAGCAGGAGTGACGGTTACGAGCAGTACGTC. Amino acids: CASRSDGYEQYV. The rearrangement uses TRBV2 and TRBJ2-7; D not resolved. The CDR3 extends over 12 amino acids. Trimming pared 6 bases from V and 4 bases from J, leaving 10 bases between. The germline V gene encodes CDR1 SNHLY and CDR2 FYNNEI.

This clonotype occurred many times. The rearrangement uses TRBV7-2 and TRBJ2-1; no clear D gene. V was cut by 5 bases and J by 0 bases, with 14 bases left in between. The V gene's germline CDR1 is SGHTA and CDR2 FQGNSA. This CDR3 comprises 16 residues. In DNA, the CDR3 is TGTGCCAGCAGCCAAGACCGGGCAAGCTCCTACAATGAGCAGTTCTTC. Its protein product is CASSQDRASSYNEQFF.

This clonotype has at least ten counts. This chain joins TRBV20-1 and TRBJ1-1; D not resolved. The CDR3 spans 12 residues. V lost 3 bases and J 1 base, leaving 6 bases between the germline ends. Germline assignment: CDR1 DFQATT and CDR2 SNEGSKA (reference sequence). The CDR3 spells CSASLRNTEAFF. CDR3 nucleotide sequence: TGCAGTGCTAGTCTAAGGAACACTGAAGCTTTCTTT.

The sample holds many counts of this clonotype. V usage is TRBV20-1 and J usage is TRBJ2-3; 7 bases match TRBD2. Germline V gene sequence: CDR1 DFQATT, CDR2 SNEGSKA (reference sequence). V trimming: 3 bases; J trimming: 5 bases; junction bases outside the gene matches: 11. This CDR3 comprises 15 residues. CDR3 loop: CSARPLGRGLDTQYF. In nucleotides, the CDR3 is TGCAGTGCTAGGCCCCTTGGGCGGGGGTTAGATACGCAGTATTTT.

Only a few counts were recorded for this clonotype. The chain combines TRBV5-6 with TRBJ2-1; 10 positions agree with TRBD2. CDR1 is SGHDT, CDR2 YYEEEE, per germline. CDR3 size: 16 residues. Trimming took 4 bases from V and 6 from J; bases not matched to a gene: 10. CDR3 sequence: CASSLLTSGESNEQFF. CDR3 nucleotides: TGTGCCAGCAGCCTCCTTACTAGCGGGGAGTCCAATGAGCAGTTCTTC.

The table lists this clonotype with many counts. The V gene is TRBV7-2, the J gene TRBJ2-3; 8 bases are a match to TRBD1. There are 15 residues in the CDR3. The V gene's germline CDR1 is SGHTA and CDR2 FQGNSA. Losses at the gene ends were 5 bases for V and 4 bases for J; bases not matched to a gene: 8. DNA of the CDR3: TGTGCCAGCAGCGGAGGACAGGGAGCGGCAGATACGCAGTATTTT. Its protein product is CASSGGQGAADTQYF. The full variable domain, rest sourced from reference TRBV7-2 and TRBJ2-3, is GAGVSQSPSNKVTEKGKDVELRCDPISGHTALYWYRQSLGQGLEFLIYFQGNSAPDKSGLPSDRFSAERTGGSVSTLTIQRTQQEDSAVYLCASSGGQGAADTQYFGPGTRLTVL.

The sample holds a few counts of this clonotype. This chain joins TRBV7-6 and TRBJ1-4; D unclear. Germline-derived CDR1 and CDR2 are SGHVS and FNYEAQ. CDR3 length: 11 amino acids. V lost 5 bases to trimming and J lost 5 bases, with 3 bases between them. The CDR3: CASSRNEKLFF. DNA of the CDR3: TGTGCCAGCAGCCGGAATGAAAAACTGTTTTTT.

This clonotype was seen at least ten times. J is TRBJ1-1 and V is TRBV7-2; D remains ambiguous. The CDR3 is 13 residues long. Germline CDR1 is SGHTA and CDR2 is FQGNSA. Trimming shortened V by 3 bases and J by 0 bases, and 5 bases separated the two germline ends. The CDR3 coding sequence is TGTGCCAGCAGCTTCTCGGTGAACACTGAAGCTTTCTTT. Translating gives CASSFSVNTEAFF. The full variable domain, completed using reference TRBV7-2 and TRBJ1-1, is GAGVSQSPSNKVTEKGKDVELRCDPISGHTALYWYRQSLGQGLEFLIYFQGNSAPDKSGLPSDRFSAERTGGSVSTLTIQRTQQEDSAVYLCASSFSVNTEAFFGQGTRLTVV.

This clonotype has ten or more counts. The chain uses TRBV4-1 and TRBJ2-1; D uncertain. V dropped 3 bases and J dropped 0 bases, with 9 bases sitting between them. Germline values: CDR1 MGHRA, CDR2 YSYEKL. The CDR3 loop spans 15 amino acids. The CDR3: CASSHPLSSYNEQFF. CDR3 coding DNA: TGCGCCAGCAGCCACCCATTGAGCTCCTACAATGAGCAGTTCTTC.

This clonotype was counted only a few times. A junction boundary mismatches the germline segment, possibly from a read error. This chain links TRBV20-1 with TRBJ1-1; maybe TRBD1 (5 bases). Germline V gene sequence: CDR1 DFQATT, CDR2 SNEGSKA (reference sequence). The CDR3 length is 12 residues. CDR3 sequence (DNA): TGCAGTGCGAGAGAACCAGGGCAAGAAGCTTTCTTT. As protein: CSAREPGQEAFF.

This chain uses TRBV20-1 with TRBJ2-1; D ambiguous. V shed 4 bases and J shed 6 bases, with 10 bases lying between them. Germline assignment: CDR1 DFQATT and CDR2 SNEGSKA (reference sequence). The CDR3 loop spans 12 amino acids. Here the CDR3 reads CSAKNPSNEQFF. In nucleotides, the CDR3 is TGCAGTGCTAAGAACCCGAGCAATGAGCAGTTCTTC.

This clonotype was seen repeatedly, ten times or more. The chain employs TRBV9 and TRBJ1-2; possibly TRBD1 for D (6 bases). V was pared by 0 bases and J by 4 bases, with 13 bases between. Germline-derived CDR1 and CDR2 are SGDLS and YYNGEE. This CDR3 comprises 15 residues. DNA for the CDR3: TGTGCCAGCAGCGTAGTCGGGGGGCCGGTCTATGGCTACACCTTC. Translating gives CASSVVGGPVYGYTF.

This clonotype was detected only a few times. The chain combines TRBV5-1 with TRBJ1-3; D is ambiguous. CDR1 is SGHRS, CDR2 YFSETQ, per germline. V was cut by 4 bases and J by 2 bases, with 10 bases left in between. This CDR3 region has 14 residues. The CDR3 nucleotides read TGCGCCAGCAGCCCTGTCAGTACTGGAAACACCATATATTTT. It encodes CASSPVSTGNTIYF.

This clonotype has just a few counts. The chain employs TRBV20-1 and TRBJ2-2; 8 bases match TRBD1. Germline CDR1 DFQATT, CDR2 SNEGSKA (reference sequence). Trimming took 0 bases from V and 1 from J; bases not matched to a gene: 7. The CDR3 contains 17 residues. Written as DNA, the CDR3 is TGCAGTGCTAGAGATTCCGTACAGGGGGGGAACACCGGGGAGCTGTTTTTT. It specifies CSARDSVQGGNTGELFF.

Many counts were recorded for this clonotype. The V call is TRBV3-1, the J call TRBJ2-2; D not certain. From germline, CDR1 is LGHDT and CDR2 YNNKEL (reference sequence). Trimming left V 1 base short and J 7 bases short, with 1 base between. The CDR3 extends over 11 amino acids. This chain's CDR3 is CASSQVGELFF. The CDR3 nucleotides are TGTGCCAGCAGCCAAGTCGGGGAGCTGTTTTTT.

In this sample, this clonotype turned up many times. The J gene is TRBJ2-7, the V gene TRBV7-9; unclear D gene. CDR3 size: 14 residues. Germline CDR1 reads SEHNR; CDR2 reads FQNEAQ (reference sequence). Between the trimmed V and J ends, which lost 4 bases and 4 bases, there was a span of 14 bases. The chain's CDR3 is CASSYEQNRYEQYF. CDR3 DNA sequence: TGTGCCAGCAGCTACGAACAGAACCGATACGAGCAGTACTTC.

This clonotype was found a few times. This chain connects TRBV4-3 to TRBJ1-6; possible D gene TRBD1, 5 bases. The CDR3 contains 14 residues. V dropped 0 bases and J dropped 7 bases, with 7 bases sitting between them. The germline gives CDR1 LGHNA, CDR2 YSLEER. CDR3 region: CASSQEWGNSPLHF. In nucleotides, the CDR3 is TGCGCCAGCAGCCAAGAGTGGGGGAATTCACCCCTCCACTTT.

V and J are TRBV24-1 and TRBJ1-2, with 11 positions matching TRBD1. V trimming: 4 bases; J trimming: 8 bases; junction bases outside the gene matches: 8. The CDR3 totals 15 residues. The germline V gene has CDR1 KGHDR and CDR2 SFDVKD. In DNA, the CDR3 is TGTGCCACCAGTGACCCCCGGACAGGGGGCCTCGGCTACACCTTC. The encoded protein is CATSDPRTGGLGYTF.

This clonotype occurred many times. In DNA, the CDR3 is TGCGCCAGCAGCTTGCGGACGGATAGCACAGATACGCAGTATTTT. It codes for CASSLRTDSTDTQYF. This rearrangement joins TRBV5-1 to TRBJ2-3; D remains unclear. Germline CDR1 SGHRS, CDR2 YFSETQ. Trimming stripped 1 base from V and 0 bases from J, with 9 bases between. There are 15 residues in the CDR3.